These T cell receptor beta chains were read from a single sample in a study of Ad26.COV2.S vaccination and SARS-CoV-2 variants. Using immunoSEQ multiplex PCR, the repertoire was profiled, and TCRdb retains in-frame clones only, with some absent. The sample carries about 460,000 clones, 80% to 90% recorded once. The starting material was peripheral blood, obtained in a trial of Ad26.COV2.S vaccine versus placebo. The receptor set was obtained from a person aged 18 to 59 who received the Ad26.COV2.S COVID-19 vaccine or a placebo. The CDR3 runs from the conserved cysteine through the conserved F or W. A D gene is named only where the DNA matches it firmly. Only some rows state a clone size, as once, few, many or a class for expanded clones.

clone size: NA
V gene: TRBV9
J gene: TRBJ2-5
D gene: NA
CDR3 protein: CASTRGNPQETQYF
CDR3 DNA: TGTGCCAGCACCAGGGGCAATCCTCAAGAGACCCAGTACTTC

clone size: once
V gene: TRBV9
J gene: TRBJ2-2
D gene: NA
CDR3 protein: CASSNWDFPLLTGELFF
CDR3 DNA: TGTGCCAGCAGCAATTGGGACTTTCCCCTCCTAACCGGGGAGCTGTTTTTT

clone size: NA
V gene: TRBV6-5
J gene: TRBJ1-2
D gene: TRBD1
CDR3 protein: CASSRTGLDGYTF
CDR3 DNA: TGTGCCAGCAGTCGGACAGGGCTGGATGGCTACACCTTC

clone size: few
V gene: TRBV19
J gene: TRBJ2-1
D gene: TRBD2
CDR3 protein: CASSPWTSGTYNEQFF
CDR3 DNA: TGTGCCAGTAGCCCGTGGACTAGCGGGACTTACAATGAGCAGTTCTTC

clone size: NA
V gene: TRBV21-1
J gene: TRBJ1-5
D gene: NA
CDR3 protein: CASSKAAPLSNQPQHF
CDR3 DNA: TGTGCCAGCAGCAAAGCGGCGCCACTAAGCAATCAGCCCCAGCATTTT

clone size: NA
V gene: TRBV7-2
J gene: TRBJ2-7
D gene: TRBD2
CDR3 protein: CASSRTSGGANVYEQYF
CDR3 DNA: TGTGCCAGCAGCAGAACTAGCGGGGGGGCGAACGTCTACGAGCAGTACTTC

clone size: NA
V gene: TRBV6-4
J gene: TRBJ2-2
D gene: NA
CDR3 protein: CASRTTTGELFF
CDR3 DNA: TGTGCCAGCAGGACGACAACCGGGGAGCTGTTTTTT

clone size: NA
V gene: TRBV10-2
J gene: TRBJ1-4
D gene: NA
CDR3 protein: CASSPRGTNEKLFF
CDR3 DNA: TGCGCCAGCAGTCCCCGGGGGACTAATGAAAAACTGTTTTTT

clone size: once
V gene: TRBV3-1/TRBV3-2
J gene: TRBJ1-5
D gene: NA
CDR3 protein: CASSNQGNQPQHF
CDR3 DNA: TGTGCCAGCAGCAACCAGGGGAATCAGCCCCAGCATTTT

clone size: NA
V gene: TRBV29-1
J gene: TRBJ1-4
D gene: TRBD1
CDR3 protein: CSGCRGRNNEKLFF
CDR3 DNA: TGCAGCGGGTGCAGGGGGCGCAATAATGAAAAACTGTTTTTT

clone size: NA
V gene: TRBV24-1
J gene: TRBJ2-3
D gene: NA
CDR3 protein: CATSDVGADTQYF
CDR3 DNA: TGTGCCACCAGTGATGTGGGGGCAGATACGCAGTATTTT

clone size: NA
V gene: TRBV28
J gene: TRBJ2-7
D gene: TRBD1
CDR3 protein: CASTPGGQGYYEQYF
CDR3 DNA: TGTGCCAGCACCCCCGGTGGACAGGGTTACTACGAGCAGTACTTC

clone size: NA
V gene: TRBV10-1
J gene: TRBJ2-1
D gene: TRBD2
CDR3 protein: CASSGKAGGINEQFF
CDR3 DNA: TGCGCCAGCAGTGGGAAAGCGGGAGGGATCAATGAGCAGTTCTTC

clone size: NA
V gene: TRBV27
J gene: TRBJ2-1
D gene: TRBD1
CDR3 protein: CASRRDRGTYNEQFF
CDR3 DNA: TGTGCCAGCAGACGGGACAGGGGAACCTACAATGAGCAGTTCTTC

clone size: NA
V gene: TRBV2
J gene: TRBJ1-4
D gene: NA
CDR3 protein: CASRPFSLTNEKLFF
CDR3 DNA: TGTGCCAGCAGGCCCTTTAGTCTGACCAATGAAAAACTGTTTTTT

clone size: NA
V gene: TRBV9
J gene: TRBJ2-5
D gene: NA
CDR3 protein: CASSVQGSGETQYF
CDR3 DNA: TGTGCCAGCAGCGTTCAGGGAAGCGGAGAGACCCAGTACTTC

clone size: NA
V gene: TRBV11-1
J gene: TRBJ2-1
D gene: TRBD1
CDR3 protein: CASSPRQGVEQFF
CDR3 DNA: TGTGCCAGCAGCCCTAGACAGGGGGTTGAGCAGTTCTTC

clone size: NA
V gene: TRBV12-1
J gene: TRBJ2-1
D gene: NA
CDR3 protein: CANQGVGNEQFF
CDR3 DNA: TGTGCCAATCAGGGGGTCGGTAATGAGCAGTTCTTC

clone size: NA
V gene: TRBV10-3
J gene: TRBJ2-7
D gene: TRBD2
CDR3 protein: CASGLAGEYEQYF
CDR3 DNA: TGTGCCAGTGGACTAGCGGGGGAGTACGAGCAGTACTTC

clone size: NA
V gene: TRBV11-2
J gene: TRBJ2-7
D gene: TRBD2
CDR3 protein: CASSLRLAATYEQYF
CDR3 DNA: TGTGCCAGCAGCTTAAGACTAGCGGCTACCTACGAGCAGTACTTC

clone size: once
V gene: TRBV13
J gene: TRBJ1-1
D gene: NA
CDR3 protein: CASSRDEAFF
CDR3 DNA: TGTGCCAGCAGCAGAGATGAAGCTTTCTTT

clone size: once
V gene: TRBV20-1
J gene: TRBJ2-3
D gene: TRBD2
CDR3 protein: CSASSGTSADTQYF
CDR3 DNA: TGCAGTGCCAGTAGCGGGACTTCGGCAGATACGCAGTATTTT

clone size: once
V gene: TRBV19
J gene: TRBJ1-2
D gene: NA
CDR3 protein: CASGTWGVDGYTF
CDR3 DNA: TGTGCCAGTGGGACCTGGGGAGTGGATGGCTACACCTTC

clone size: NA
V gene: TRBV2
J gene: TRBJ2-3
D gene: TRBD2
CDR3 protein: CASSEGGRAADTQYF
CDR3 DNA: TGTGCCAGCAGTGAAGGCGGGAGGGCCGCAGATACGCAGTATTTT

clone size: once
V gene: TRBV12-3/TRBV12-4
J gene: TRBJ1-4
D gene: TRBD1
CDR3 protein: CASTPGQGEKLFF
CDR3 DNA: TGTGCCAGCACCCCGGGACAGGGAGAAAAACTGTTTTTT

clone size: NA
V gene: TRBV3-1/TRBV3-2
J gene: TRBJ1-1
D gene: NA
CDR3 protein: CASSQGGGLRAFF
CDR3 DNA: TGTGCCAGCAGCCAAGGCGGGGGTTTGCGTGCTTTCTTT

clone size: NA
V gene: TRBV6-6
J gene: TRBJ1-1
D gene: NA
CDR3 protein: CASIHGISSFEAFF
CDR3 DNA: TGTGCCAGCATTCACGGGATTTCCAGTTTTGAAGCTTTCTTT

clone size: NA
V gene: TRBV7-2
J gene: TRBJ2-2
D gene: NA
CDR3 protein: CASSLSYRITGELFF
CDR3 DNA: TGTGCCAGCAGCTTATCGTACAGGATCACCGGGGAGCTGTTTTTT

clone size: NA
V gene: TRBV6-1
J gene: TRBJ2-1
D gene: TRBD2
CDR3 protein: CASSESSGRAWEQFF
CDR3 DNA: TGTGCCAGCAGTGAAAGTAGCGGGAGGGCGTGGGAGCAGTTCTTC

clone size: NA
V gene: TRBV11-2
J gene: TRBJ2-2
D gene: NA
CDR3 protein: CASSLEAGNTGELFF
CDR3 DNA: TGTGCCAGCAGCTTAGAGGCAGGGAACACCGGGGAGCTGTTTTTT

clone size: NA
V gene: TRBV6-5
J gene: TRBJ2-1
D gene: NA
CDR3 protein: CASSSSFNNEQFF
CDR3 DNA: TGTGCCAGCAGTTCCTCTTTTAACAATGAGCAGTTCTTC

clone size: NA
V gene: TRBV9
J gene: TRBJ1-2
D gene: NA
CDR3 protein: CASSVDRIGNRYGYTF
CDR3 DNA: TGTGCCAGCAGCGTAGACAGAATCGGGAATCGGTATGGCTACACCTTC

clone size: NA
V gene: TRBV30
J gene: TRBJ2-7
D gene: NA
CDR3 protein: CAWSSRRYYEQYF
CDR3 DNA: TGTGCCTGGAGTAGCAGGAGATACTACGAGCAGTACTTC

clone size: NA
V gene: TRBV5-1
J gene: TRBJ1-1
D gene: NA
CDR3 protein: CASSLLVNTEAFF
CDR3 DNA: TGCGCCAGCAGCTTGTTAGTGAACACTGAAGCTTTCTTT

clone size: NA
V gene: TRBV5-6
J gene: TRBJ2-7
D gene: NA
CDR3 protein: CASSLGSSDSYEQYF
CDR3 DNA: TGTGCCAGCAGCTTGGGCAGTTCGGACTCCTACGAGCAGTACTTC

clone size: NA
V gene: TRBV6-5
J gene: TRBJ2-2
D gene: TRBD2
CDR3 protein: CASSKSGNVGGELFF
CDR3 DNA: TGTGCCAGCAGTAAAAGCGGGAATGTCGGCGGGGAGCTGTTTTTT

clone size: NA
V gene: TRBV18
J gene: TRBJ2-2
D gene: TRBD1
CDR3 protein: CASSPPNRGRNTGELFF
CDR3 DNA: TGTGCCAGCTCACCACCTAACAGGGGGAGAAACACCGGGGAGCTGTTTTTT

clone size: NA
V gene: TRBV5-8
J gene: TRBJ2-7
D gene: TRBD1
CDR3 protein: CASSLRGQGTYEQYF
CDR3 DNA: TGTGCCAGCAGCTTGCGGGGACAGGGCACCTACGAGCAGTACTTC

clone size: NA
V gene: TRBV6-5
J gene: TRBJ1-1
D gene: TRBD1
CDR3 protein: CASRRQGAKNTEAFF
CDR3 DNA: TGTGCCAGCAGGAGACAGGGGGCGAAGAACACTGAAGCTTTCTTT

clone size: NA
V gene: TRBV18
J gene: TRBJ2-1
D gene: NA
CDR3 protein: CASSPSLGAEQFF
CDR3 DNA: TGTGCCAGCTCACCATCTCTAGGGGCTGAGCAGTTCTTC

clone size: NA
V gene: TRBV15
J gene: TRBJ2-1
D gene: TRBD2
CDR3 protein: CATSRAARTSGAYNEQFF
CDR3 DNA: TGTGCCACCAGCAGAGCAGCCCGGACTAGCGGGGCCTACAATGAGCAGTTCTTC

clone size: NA
V gene: TRBV6-5
J gene: TRBJ1-2
D gene: NA
CDR3 protein: CASMTRLRMGGYTF
CDR3 DNA: TGTGCCAGCATGACAAGGTTGAGAATGGGTGGCTACACCTTC

clone size: NA
V gene: TRBV23-1
J gene: TRBJ2-6
D gene: NA
CDR3 protein: CASSPREGANVLTF
CDR3 DNA: TGCGCCAGCAGCCCCCGGGAAGGGGCCAACGTCCTGACTTTC

clone size: NA
V gene: TRBV5-4
J gene: TRBJ2-7
D gene: NA
CDR3 protein: CASSSEFNGGSYEQYF
CDR3 DNA: TGTGCCAGCAGCTCCGAATTTAACGGGGGCTCCTACGAGCAGTACTTC

clone size: NA
V gene: TRBV6-5
J gene: TRBJ2-7
D gene: TRBD1
CDR3 protein: CASNAGTGVHEQYF
CDR3 DNA: TGTGCCAGCAACGCCGGGACAGGGGTACACGAGCAGTACTTC

clone size: once
V gene: TRBV3-1/TRBV3-2
J gene: TRBJ2-7
D gene: NA
CDR3 protein: CASSQVLGNRGPRSYEQYF
CDR3 DNA: TGTGCCAGCAGCCAAGTATTGGGTAACCGGGGGCCGAGGTCCTACGAGCAGTACTTC

clone size: NA
V gene: TRBV7-2
J gene: TRBJ1-1
D gene: NA
CDR3 protein: CASSLALMNTEAFF
CDR3 DNA: TGTGCCAGCAGCTTAGCGCTCATGAACACTGAAGCTTTCTTT

clone size: NA
V gene: TRBV3-1/TRBV3-2
J gene: TRBJ1-2
D gene: NA
CDR3 protein: CASSPGAYGYTF
CDR3 DNA: TGTGCCAGCAGCCCGGGGGCCTATGGCTACACCTTC

clone size: NA
V gene: TRBV7-8
J gene: TRBJ2-5
D gene: TRBD1
CDR3 protein: CASSLDRGQETQYF
CDR3 DNA: TGTGCCAGCAGCTTAGACAGGGGGCAAGAGACCCAGTACTTC

clone size: NA
V gene: TRBV30
J gene: TRBJ1-4
D gene: NA
CDR3 protein: CAWSMDGGYEKLFF
CDR3 DNA: TGTGCCTGGAGTATGGATGGAGGGTATGAAAAACTGTTTTTT

clone size: NA
V gene: TRBV11-3
J gene: TRBJ2-3
D gene: TRBD1
CDR3 protein: CASSEGQGAVTDTQYF
CDR3 DNA: TGTGCCAGCAGCGAAGGACAGGGGGCTGTCACAGATACGCAGTATTTT

clone size: NA
V gene: TRBV4-1
J gene: TRBJ1-4
D gene: TRBD1
CDR3 protein: CASRRQGSRGNEKLFF
CDR3 DNA: TGCGCCAGCAGGCGACAGGGGAGTCGGGGTAATGAAAAACTGTTTTTT

clone size: NA
V gene: TRBV7-9
J gene: TRBJ2-7
D gene: NA
CDR3 protein: CASSPNQGYEQYF
CDR3 DNA: TGTGCCAGCAGCCCAAATCAGGGGTACGAGCAGTACTTC

clone size: NA
V gene: TRBV9
J gene: TRBJ2-6
D gene: NA
CDR3 protein: CASSALGTSGANVLTF
CDR3 DNA: TGTGCCAGCAGCGCTCTTGGGACGTCTGGGGCCAACGTCCTGACTTTC

clone size: NA
V gene: TRBV18
J gene: TRBJ2-5
D gene: NA
CDR3 protein: CASSPLSAGTGKTQYF
CDR3 DNA: TGTGCCAGCTCACCTCTCTCCGCAGGGACGGGAAAGACCCAGTACTTC

clone size: NA
V gene: TRBV11-2
J gene: TRBJ1-6
D gene: NA
CDR3 protein: CASSRLDSPLHF
CDR3 DNA: TGTGCCAGCAGCCGACTCGATTCACCCCTCCACTTT

clone size: NA
V gene: TRBV28
J gene: TRBJ2-1
D gene: TRBD1
CDR3 protein: CASSFEDRERKFF
CDR3 DNA: TGTGCCAGCAGTTTCGAGGACAGGGAAAGGAAGTTCTTC

clone size: NA
V gene: TRBV5-1
J gene: TRBJ1-4
D gene: NA
CDR3 protein: CASSSGSTNEKLFF
CDR3 DNA: TGCGCCAGCAGCTCGGGGTCCACTAATGAAAAACTGTTTTTT

clone size: NA
V gene: TRBV11-2
J gene: TRBJ2-3
D gene: TRBD2
CDR3 protein: CASSLGTRFTDTQYF
CDR3 DNA: TGTGCCAGCAGCTTAGGGACTAGATTCACAGATACGCAGTATTTT

clone size: once
V gene: TRBV29-1
J gene: TRBJ2-5
D gene: TRBD2
CDR3 protein: CSTGLAGGLGTQYF
CDR3 DNA: TGCAGCACGGGACTAGCGGGGGGGCTAGGAACCCAGTACTTC